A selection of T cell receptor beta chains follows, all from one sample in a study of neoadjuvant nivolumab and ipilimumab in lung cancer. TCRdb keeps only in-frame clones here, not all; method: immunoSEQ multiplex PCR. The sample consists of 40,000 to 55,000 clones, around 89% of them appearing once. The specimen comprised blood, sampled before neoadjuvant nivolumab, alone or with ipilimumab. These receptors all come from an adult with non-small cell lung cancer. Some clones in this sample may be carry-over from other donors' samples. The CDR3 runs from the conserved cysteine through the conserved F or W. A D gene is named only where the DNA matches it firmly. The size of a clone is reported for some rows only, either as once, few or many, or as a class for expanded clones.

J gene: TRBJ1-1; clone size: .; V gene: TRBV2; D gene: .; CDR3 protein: CASSEGDPRDTEAFF; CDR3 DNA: TGTGCCAGCAGTGAAGGGGACCCGCGAGACACTGAAGCTTTCTTT
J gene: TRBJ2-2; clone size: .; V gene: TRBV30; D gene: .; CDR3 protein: CAWSSVETGELFF; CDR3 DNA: TGTGCCTGGAGTTCCGTTGAAACCGGGGAGCTGTTTTTT
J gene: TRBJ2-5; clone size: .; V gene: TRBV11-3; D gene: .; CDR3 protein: CASIRDYRFETQYF; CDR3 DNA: TGTGCCAGCATCCGTGACTATCGGTTCGAGACCCAGTACTTC
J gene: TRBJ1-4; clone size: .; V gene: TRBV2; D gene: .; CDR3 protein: CASTTGGLRTNEKLFF; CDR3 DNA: TGTGCCAGCACCACGGGGGGATTAAGAACTAATGAAAAACTGTTTTTT
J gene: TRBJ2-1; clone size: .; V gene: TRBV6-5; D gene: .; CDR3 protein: CASSYKAFNEQFF; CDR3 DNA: TGTGCCAGCAGTTACAAAGCGTTCAATGAGCAGTTCTTC
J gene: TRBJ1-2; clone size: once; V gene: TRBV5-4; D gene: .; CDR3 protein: CASSLDPGGGYGYTF; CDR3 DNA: TGTGCCAGCAGCTTGGATCCCGGGGGAGGCTATGGCTACACCTTC
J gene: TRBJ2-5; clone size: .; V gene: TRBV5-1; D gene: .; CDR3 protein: CASSLQGDKGETQYF; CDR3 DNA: TGCGCCAGCAGCTTACAAGGAGATAAAGGGGAGACCCAGTACTTC
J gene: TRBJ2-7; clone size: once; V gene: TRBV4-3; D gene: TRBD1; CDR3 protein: CASSPFRTGTYEQYF; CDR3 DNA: TGCGCCAGCAGCCCTTTCCGGACAGGGACCTACGAGCAGTACTTC
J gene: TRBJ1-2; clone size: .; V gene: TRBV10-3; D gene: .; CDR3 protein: CAIMGPDQGNGYTF; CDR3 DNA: TGTGCCATCATGGGGCCCGACCAGGGCAATGGCTACACCTTC
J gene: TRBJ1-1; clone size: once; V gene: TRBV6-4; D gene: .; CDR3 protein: CASSALTGGEAFF; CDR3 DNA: TGTGCCAGCAGTGCCCTCACAGGCGGCGAAGCTTTCTTT
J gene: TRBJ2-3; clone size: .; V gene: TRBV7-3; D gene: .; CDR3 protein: CASSLYISTDTQYF; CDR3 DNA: TGTGCCAGCAGCTTATACATCAGCACAGATACGCAGTATTTT
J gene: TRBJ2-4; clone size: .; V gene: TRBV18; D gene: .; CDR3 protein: CASSPPQGGAKNIQYF; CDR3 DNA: TGTGCCAGCTCACCACCGCAGGGGGGAGCCAAAAACATTCAGTACTTC
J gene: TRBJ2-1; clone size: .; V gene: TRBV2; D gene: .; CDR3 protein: CASNPWGQGERFF; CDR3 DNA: TGTGCCAGCAACCCTTGGGGCCAGGGCGAGCGGTTCTTC
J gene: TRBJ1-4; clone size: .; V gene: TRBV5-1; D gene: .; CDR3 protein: CASRDPTNEKLFF; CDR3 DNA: TGCGCCAGCCGGGACCCAACTAATGAAAAACTGTTTTTT
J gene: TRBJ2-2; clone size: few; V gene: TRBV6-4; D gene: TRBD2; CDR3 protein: CASSEQAGAGELFF; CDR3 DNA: TGTGCCAGCAGTGAGCAGGCGGGGGCCGGGGAGCTGTTTTTT
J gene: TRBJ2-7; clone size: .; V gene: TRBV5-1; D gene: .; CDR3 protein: CASSPSSGDSYEQYF; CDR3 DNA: TGCGCCAGCAGTCCTTCCTCGGGGGACTCCTACGAGCAGTACTTC
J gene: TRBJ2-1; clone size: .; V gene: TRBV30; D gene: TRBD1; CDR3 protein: CAWSVDRAYNEQFF; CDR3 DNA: TGTGCCTGGTCAGTGGACAGGGCCTACAATGAGCAGTTCTTC
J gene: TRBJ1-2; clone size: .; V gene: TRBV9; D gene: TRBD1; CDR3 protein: CASSPGQGPNYGYTF; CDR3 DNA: TGTGCCAGCAGCCCAGGACAGGGGCCAAACTATGGCTACACCTTC
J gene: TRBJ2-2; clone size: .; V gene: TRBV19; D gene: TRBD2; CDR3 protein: CASSPFRTSGLTGELFF; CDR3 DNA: TGTGCCAGTAGCCCCTTCCGGACTAGCGGACTCACCGGGGAGCTGTTTTTT
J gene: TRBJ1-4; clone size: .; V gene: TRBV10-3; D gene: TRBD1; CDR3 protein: CAISERKGATNEKLFF; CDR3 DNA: TGTGCCATCAGTGAAAGGAAGGGGGCCACTAATGAAAAACTGTTTTTT
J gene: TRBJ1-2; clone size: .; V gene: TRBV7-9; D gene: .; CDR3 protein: CASSYGTLGDGYTF; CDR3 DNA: TGTGCCAGCAGTTATGGGACCCTAGGAGATGGCTACACCTTC
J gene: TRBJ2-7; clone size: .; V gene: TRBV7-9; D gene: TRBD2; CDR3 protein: CASSPGLAGEQYF; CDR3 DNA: TGTGCCAGCAGCCCTGGACTAGCGGGGGAGCAGTACTTC
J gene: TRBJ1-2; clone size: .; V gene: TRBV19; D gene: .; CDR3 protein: CATRSGGTIGYTF; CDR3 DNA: TGTGCCACCAGGTCCGGGGGGACGATAGGCTACACCTTC
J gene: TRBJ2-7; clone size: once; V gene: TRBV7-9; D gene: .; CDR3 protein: CASSLAGAGPWYEQYF; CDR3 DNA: TGTGCCAGCAGTCTCGCCGGGGCTGGGCCATGGTACGAGCAGTACTTC
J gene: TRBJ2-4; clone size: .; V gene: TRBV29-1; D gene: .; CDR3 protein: CSVEVWANIQYF; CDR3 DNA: TGCAGCGTTGAAGTATGGGCCAACATTCAGTACTTC
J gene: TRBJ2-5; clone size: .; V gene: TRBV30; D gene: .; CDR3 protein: CAWNQGRETQYF; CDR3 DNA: TGTGCCTGGAACCAGGGGCGAGAGACCCAGTACTTC
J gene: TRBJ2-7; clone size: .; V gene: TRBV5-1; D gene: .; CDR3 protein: CASSLGGVGAGEQYF; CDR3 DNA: TGCGCCAGCAGCTTGGGGGGGGTCGGTGCGGGCGAGCAGTACTTC
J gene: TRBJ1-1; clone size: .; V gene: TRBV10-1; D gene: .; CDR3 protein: CASSESVTAEAFF; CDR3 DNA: TGCGCCAGCAGTGAGTCCGTCACAGCTGAAGCTTTCTTT
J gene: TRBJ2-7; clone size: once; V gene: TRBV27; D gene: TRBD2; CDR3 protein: CASSFGLAGSSYEQYF; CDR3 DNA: TGTGCCAGCAGTTTTGGGCTAGCGGGTAGCTCCTACGAGCAGTACTTC
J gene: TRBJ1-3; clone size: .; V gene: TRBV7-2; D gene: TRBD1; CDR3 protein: CASSPGQGAFRNTIYF; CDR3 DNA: TGTGCCAGCAGCCCCGGACAGGGGGCATTTCGAAACACCATATATTTT
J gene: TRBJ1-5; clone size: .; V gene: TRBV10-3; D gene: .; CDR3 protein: CAIGRTGYPQHF; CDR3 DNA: TGTGCCATCGGACGGACTGGATATCCCCAGCATTTT
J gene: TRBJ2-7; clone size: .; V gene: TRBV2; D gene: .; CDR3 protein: CASSEDGTPYEQYF; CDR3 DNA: TGTGCCAGCAGTGAGGACGGGACCCCCTACGAGCAGTACTTC
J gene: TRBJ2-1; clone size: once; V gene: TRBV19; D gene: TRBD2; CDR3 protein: CASSTGTSGTYEQFF; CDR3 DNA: TGTGCCAGTAGTACCGGGACTAGCGGGACCTATGAGCAGTTCTTC
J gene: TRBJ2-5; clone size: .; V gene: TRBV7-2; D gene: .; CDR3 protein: CASSLVMRSQETQYF; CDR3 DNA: TGTGCCAGCAGCTTAGTAATGCGGAGCCAAGAGACCCAGTACTTC
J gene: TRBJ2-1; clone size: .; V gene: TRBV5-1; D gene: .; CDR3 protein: CASSLSPRLDEQFF; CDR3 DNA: TGCGCCAGCAGCCTCTCCCCTAGGCTCGATGAGCAGTTCTTC
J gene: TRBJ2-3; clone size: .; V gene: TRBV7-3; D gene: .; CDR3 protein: CASSWYARAGTDTQYF; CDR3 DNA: TGTGCCAGCAGCTGGTACGCTCGAGCGGGCACAGATACGCAGTATTTT
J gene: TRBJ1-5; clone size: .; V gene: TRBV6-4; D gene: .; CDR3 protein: CASSDGENQPQHF; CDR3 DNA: TGTGCCAGCAGTGACGGGGAAAATCAGCCCCAGCATTTT
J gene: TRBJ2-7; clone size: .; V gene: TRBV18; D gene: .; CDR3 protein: CASSPPGSYEQYF; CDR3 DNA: TGTGCCAGCTCACCACCAGGGTCCTACGAGCAGTACTTC
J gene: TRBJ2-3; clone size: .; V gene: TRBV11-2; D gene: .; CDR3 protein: CASRIQNTQYF; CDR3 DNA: TGTGCCAGCAGGATCCAGAATACGCAGTATTTT
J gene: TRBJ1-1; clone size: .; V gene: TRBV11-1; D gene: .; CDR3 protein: CASSFQSNTEAFF; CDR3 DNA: TGTGCCAGCAGCTTCCAGAGCAACACTGAAGCTTTCTTT
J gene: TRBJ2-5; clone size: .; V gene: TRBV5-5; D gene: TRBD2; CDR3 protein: CASSSGLAGGSVETQYF; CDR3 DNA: TGTGCCAGCAGCTCGGGACTAGCGGGGGGGAGTGTAGAGACCCAGTACTTC
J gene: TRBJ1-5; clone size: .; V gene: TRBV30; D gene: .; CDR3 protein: CAWSRDSNQPQHF; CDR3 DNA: TGTGCCTGGAGCCGGGATAGCAATCAGCCCCAGCATTTT
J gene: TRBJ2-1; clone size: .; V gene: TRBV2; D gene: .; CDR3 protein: CASTDSSYNEQFF; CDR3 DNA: TGTGCCAGCACAGACAGCTCCTACAATGAGCAGTTCTTC
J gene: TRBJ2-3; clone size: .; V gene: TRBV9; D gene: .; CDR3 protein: CASSVVADTDTQYF; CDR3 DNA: TGTGCCAGCAGCGTAGTAGCAGACACAGATACGCAGTATTTT
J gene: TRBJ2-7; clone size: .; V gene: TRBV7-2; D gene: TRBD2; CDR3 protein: CASSTGLAGGQYF; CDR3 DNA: TGTGCCAGCAGCACGGGACTAGCGGGGGGGCAGTACTTC
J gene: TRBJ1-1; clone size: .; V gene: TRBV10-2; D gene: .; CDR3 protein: CASSEDWREAFF; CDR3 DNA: TGCGCCAGCAGTGAGGATTGGAGAGAAGCTTTCTTT
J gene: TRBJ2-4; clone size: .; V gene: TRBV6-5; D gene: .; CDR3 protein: CATQAGGFQYF; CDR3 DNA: TGTGCCACCCAGGCTGGAGGATTTCAGTACTTC
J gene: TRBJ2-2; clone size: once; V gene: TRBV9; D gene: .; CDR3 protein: CASSGLLAGELFF; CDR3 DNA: TGTGCCAGCAGCGGACTTCTCGCCGGGGAGCTGTTTTTT
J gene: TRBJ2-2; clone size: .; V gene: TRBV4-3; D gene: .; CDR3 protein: CASSQDSGSFVGRTGELFF; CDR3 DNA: TGCGCCAGCAGCCAAGATTCCGGGAGCTTCGTCGGACGCACCGGGGAGCTGTTTTTT